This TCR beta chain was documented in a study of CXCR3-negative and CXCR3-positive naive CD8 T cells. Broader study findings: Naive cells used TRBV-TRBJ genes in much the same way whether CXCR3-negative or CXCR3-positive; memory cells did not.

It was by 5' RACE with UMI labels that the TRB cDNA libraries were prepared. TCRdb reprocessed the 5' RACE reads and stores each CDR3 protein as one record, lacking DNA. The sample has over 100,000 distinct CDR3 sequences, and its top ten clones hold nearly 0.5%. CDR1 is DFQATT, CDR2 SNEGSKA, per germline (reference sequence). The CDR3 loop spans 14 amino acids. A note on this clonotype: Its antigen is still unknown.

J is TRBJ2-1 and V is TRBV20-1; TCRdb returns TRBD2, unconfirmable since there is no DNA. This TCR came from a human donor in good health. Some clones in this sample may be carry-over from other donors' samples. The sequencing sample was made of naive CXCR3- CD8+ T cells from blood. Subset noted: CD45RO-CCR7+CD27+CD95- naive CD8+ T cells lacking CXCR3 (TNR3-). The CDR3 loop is CSARAGGPYNEQFF.